This T cell receptor beta chain was retrieved from a study of T cell responses to AZD1222 COVID-19 vaccine (dated by TCRdb to the early 2020s). Concerning the study at large: AZD1222 recipients with second doses at about 4 weeks or about 12 weeks were pooled, because spike-specific TCR depth and breadth did not differ between schedules. TCR sequencing was performed for 233 trial participants, of whom around 200 were given two doses of AZD1222 and roughly 25 were given two doses of MenACWY control vaccine. Enrollment into the trials was organized by age into subgroups of 18-55, 56-69 and 70-plus years, and those subgroups contained roughly 150, 30 and 60 TCR-sequenced participants, respectively. Study-wide findings and limitations: Most participants were white British and females outnumbered males, and the authors suggested that clonal diversity may have been underestimated. In the small 56-69-year group, the increase in depth fell short of significance, most likely because of low power. Conclusions about previously exposed vaccinees are limited because only five or six AZD1222 recipients were SARS-CoV-2 seropositive at baseline. Epitopes outside the regions mutated in the B.1.351 and B.1.1.7 variants were reportedly recognized by nearly half of the unique spike-specific TCRs. Spike-specific TCR breadth and depth rose significantly after two AZD1222 doses compared with day 0 and with MenACWY recipients. The vaccine-associated CD4 TCRs covered the entire spike protein, and the dominant responses fell in regions 160-218 and 743-854. Because no day 14 peak-response samples were available, the repertoires could be characterized only after the peak T cell response.

The CDR3 regions of human TCRbeta chains were analyzed by immunosequencing. In the source study's methods: Repertoire TCRs were matched against a reference library of SARS-CoV-2-specific TCRs generated with the MIRA antigen-specificity platform. Breadth was defined as the fraction of unique TCRs that were SARS-CoV-2-associated, and depth was defined as the fraction of total T cells that were SARS-CoV-2-associated. Using the MIRA data, every spike-specific TCR was mapped to the spike region that the TCR reacted to and assigned to either a CD4 or a CD8 class. Log10-transformed breadth and depth values were compared by one-way ANOVA with Sidak's multiple comparisons tests. This is the immuneACCESS table as TCRdb keeps it, with only in-frame sequences that have V and J called. A part of the clones is gone; compared with another copy, unresolved V genes explain less than half, and the rest is unexplained. V and J calls and clone size are as listed in that table; D and trimming were resolved from the DNA. This sample holds 140,000 to 150,000 clones; around 91% were observed only once. The biggest ten clones account for roughly 5.5% of the sample.

The cysteine opens and the phenylalanine closes a CDR3 of 16 amino acids. Solely the CDR3 DNA is kept, with 48 bases framed from the first base. V is pared back by 2 bases and J by 4 bases, with 12 bases lying between the germline termini. Taken from the germline V gene, the CDR1 and CDR2 loops are SGHDN and FVKESK. The time point label on this specimen signifies: baseline before first vaccination. Vaccinee samples came from UK trials COV001 and COV002, including a single-blind randomized controlled phase 2/3 trial of AZD1222 (ChAdOx1 nCoV-19) in healthy adults. Trial participant PBMC samples were collected at day 0 and day 28 after the second dose for TCRbeta chain sequencing. Of note for this clone: The antigen this receptor binds is unknown. Base qualities were left out, and no much larger clone turns up one base away.

The TCR comes from an adult in good health. The rearranged segments are TRBV14 and TRBJ1-6, with a weak D call of TRBD1 (5 bases match). Sequenced material: peripheral blood, taken on day 0 of AZD1222 vaccination. The bases are TGTGCCAGCAGCCAACTGGCGGGACCGTATAATTCACCCCTCCACTTT. Translated, this is CASSQLAGPYNSPLHF. Supplemented by the reference TRBV14 and TRBJ1-6 proteins around the CDR3, the complete variable domain is EAGVTQFPSHSVIEKGQTVTLRCDPISGHDNLYWYRRVMGKEIKFLLHFVKESKQDESGMPNNRFLAERTGGTYSTLKVQPAELEDSGVYFCASSQLAGPYNSPLHFGNGTRLTVT.